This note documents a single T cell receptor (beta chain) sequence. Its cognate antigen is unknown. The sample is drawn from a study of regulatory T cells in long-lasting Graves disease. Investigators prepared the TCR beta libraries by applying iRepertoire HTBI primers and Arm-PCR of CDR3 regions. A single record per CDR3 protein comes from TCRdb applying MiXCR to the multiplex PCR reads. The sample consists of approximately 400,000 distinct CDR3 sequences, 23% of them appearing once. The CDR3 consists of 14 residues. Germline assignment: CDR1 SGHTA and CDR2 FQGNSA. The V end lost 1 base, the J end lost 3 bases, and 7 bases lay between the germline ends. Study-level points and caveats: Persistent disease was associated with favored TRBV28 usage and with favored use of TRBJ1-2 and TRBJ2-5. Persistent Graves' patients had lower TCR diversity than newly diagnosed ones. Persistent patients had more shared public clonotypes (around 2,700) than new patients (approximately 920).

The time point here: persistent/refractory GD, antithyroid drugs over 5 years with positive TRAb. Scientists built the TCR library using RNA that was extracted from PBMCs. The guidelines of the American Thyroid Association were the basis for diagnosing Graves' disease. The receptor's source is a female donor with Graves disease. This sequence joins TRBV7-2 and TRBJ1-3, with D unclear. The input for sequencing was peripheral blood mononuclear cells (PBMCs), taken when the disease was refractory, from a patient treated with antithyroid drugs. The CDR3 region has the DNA TGTGCCAGCAGCTTAGATTCGGGTGGAAACACCATATATTTT. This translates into CASSLDSGGNTIYF. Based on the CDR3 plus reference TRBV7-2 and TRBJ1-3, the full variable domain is GAGVSQSPSNKVTEKGKDVELRCDPISGHTALYWYRQSLGQGLEFLIYFQGNSAPDKSGLPSDRFSAERTGGSVSTLTIQRTQQEDSAVYLCASSLDSGGNTIYFGEGSWLTVV.